These 2 T cell receptor beta chains came from one sample sequenced in a study of blood T cell repertoires in COVID-19. Assay: immunoSEQ multiplex PCR; the TCRdb copy retains only in-frame clones and omits some. The sample shows hundreds of thousands of clones, around 90% of them seen only once. Input material: PBMCs or T cells enriched from blood (not recorded which). The receptors derive from a man in his forties or fifties who had been exposed to COVID-19.

V and J are TRBV18 and TRBJ1-5; D gene unclear. Germline V CDR1 and CDR2: KGHSH, LQKENI. V was cut by 8 bases and J by 7 bases, with 6 bases left in between. The CDR3 is made up of 10 amino acids. CDR3 region: CASTEQPQHF. The DNA of the CDR3 is TGTGCCAGCACGGAGCAGCCCCAGCATTTT.

V and J are TRBV5-1 and TRBJ1-3; D uncertain. Germline assignment: CDR1 SGHRS and CDR2 YFSETQ. The CDR3 runs to 16 residues. The V and J ends lost 0 bases and 0 bases respectively, with 10 bases between them. The CDR3 nucleotides read TGCGCCAGCAGCTTGGCCAAACAGAACTCTGGAAACACCATATATTTT. It specifies CASSLAKQNSGNTIYF.